This T cell receptor beta chain was sequenced for a study of cytomegalovirus exposure and HLA in healthy donors. The V gene lost 3 bases and the J gene lost 1 base, with 10 bases spanning the gap. CDR3 length: 14 amino acids. The germline gives CDR1 MDHEN, CDR2 SYDVKM. Use of 60 Vbeta and 13 Jbeta primers characterized the PCR. The assay was immunoSEQ multiplex PCR, and TCRdb's table has in-frame clones only and misses some. The table lists tens of thousands of clones, around 92% of them singletons, with roughly 1.6% in the top ten. The sequenced sample was PBMCs. This receptor was taken from a man aged 25-45 years in good health and CMV-seropositive. The rearrangement joins TRBV28 to TRBJ2-7, with D unclear. This chain's CDR3 is CASSFRRRSYEQYF. The CDR3 nucleotides are TGTGCCAGCAGTTTTAGACGGAGATCCTACGAGCAGTACTTC.